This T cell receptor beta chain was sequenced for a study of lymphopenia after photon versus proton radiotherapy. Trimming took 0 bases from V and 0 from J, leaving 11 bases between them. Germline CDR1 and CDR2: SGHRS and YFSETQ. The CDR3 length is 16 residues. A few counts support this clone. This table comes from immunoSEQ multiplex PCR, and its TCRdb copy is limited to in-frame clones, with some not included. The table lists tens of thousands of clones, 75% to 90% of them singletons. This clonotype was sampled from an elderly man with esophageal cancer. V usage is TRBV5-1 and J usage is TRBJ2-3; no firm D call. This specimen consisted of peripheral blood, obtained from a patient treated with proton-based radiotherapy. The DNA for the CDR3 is TGCGCCAGCAGCTTGGGGGCTTCCCTGAGCACAGATACGCAGTATTTT. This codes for CASSLGASLSTDTQYF.